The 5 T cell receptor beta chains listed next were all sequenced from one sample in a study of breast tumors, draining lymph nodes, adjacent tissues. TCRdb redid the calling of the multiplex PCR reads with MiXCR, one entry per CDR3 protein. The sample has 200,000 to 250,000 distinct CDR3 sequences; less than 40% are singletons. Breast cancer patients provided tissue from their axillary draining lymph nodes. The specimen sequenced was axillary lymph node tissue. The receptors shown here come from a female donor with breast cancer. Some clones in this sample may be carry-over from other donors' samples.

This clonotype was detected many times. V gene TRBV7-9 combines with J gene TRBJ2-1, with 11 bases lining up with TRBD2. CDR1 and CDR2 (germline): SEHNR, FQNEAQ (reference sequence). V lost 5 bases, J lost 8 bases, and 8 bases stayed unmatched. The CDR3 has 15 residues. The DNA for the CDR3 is TGTGCCAGCAGCCTCTATAGCGGGGGGGCGGATGAGCAGTTCTTC. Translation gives CASSLYSGGADEQFF. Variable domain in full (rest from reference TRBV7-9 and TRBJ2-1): DTGVSQNPRHKITKRGQNVTFRCDPISEHNRLYWYRQTLGQGPEFLTYFQNEAQLEKSRLLSDRFSAERPKGSFSTLEIQRTEQGDSAMYLCASSLYSGGADEQFFGPGTRLTVL.

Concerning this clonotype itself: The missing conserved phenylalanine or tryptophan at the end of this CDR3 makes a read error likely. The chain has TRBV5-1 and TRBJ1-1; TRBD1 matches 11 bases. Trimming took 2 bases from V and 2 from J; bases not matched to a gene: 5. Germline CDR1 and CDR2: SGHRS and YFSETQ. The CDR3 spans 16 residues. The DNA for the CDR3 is TGCGCCAGCAGCTTAGACGGGACAGGGGGAAACACTGAAGCTTTCTTG. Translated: CASSLDGTGGNTEAFL.

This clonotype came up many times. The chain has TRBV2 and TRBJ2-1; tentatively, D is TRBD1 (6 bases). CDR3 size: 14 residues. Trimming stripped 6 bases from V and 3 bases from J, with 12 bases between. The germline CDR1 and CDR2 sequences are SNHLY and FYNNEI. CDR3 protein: CASRLPGVYNEQFF. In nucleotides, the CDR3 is TGTGCCAGCAGACTCCCAGGGGTCTACAATGAGCAGTTCTTC.

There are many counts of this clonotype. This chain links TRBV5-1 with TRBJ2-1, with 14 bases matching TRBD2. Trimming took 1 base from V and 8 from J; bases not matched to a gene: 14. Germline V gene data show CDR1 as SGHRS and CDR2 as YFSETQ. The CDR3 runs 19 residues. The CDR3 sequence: CASSLKAGTSGSQAYEQFF. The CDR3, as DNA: TGCGCCAGCAGCTTGAAGGCTGGGACTAGCGGGAGCCAGGCATATGAGCAGTTCTTC.

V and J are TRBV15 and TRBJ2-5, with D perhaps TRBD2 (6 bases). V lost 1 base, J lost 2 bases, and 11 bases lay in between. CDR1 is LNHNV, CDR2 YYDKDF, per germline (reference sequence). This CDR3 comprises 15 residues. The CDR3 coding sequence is TGTGCCACCAGCAGAGCGAGGGAGGCACAAGAGACCCAGTACTTC. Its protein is CATSRAREAQETQYF.